This T cell receptor beta chain was identified in a study of shared T cell receptors in the human thymus. Sequencing was performed with immunoSEQ multiplex PCR; in TCRdb, only in-frame clones are kept and a portion is missing. The sample carries about 710,000 clones, about 87% recorded once. For this clone: This CDR3 is also generated by other DNA sequences in the sample.

In germline, CDR1 is LGHNT, CDR2 FRNRAP. The V end lost 1 base, the J end lost 1 base, and 4 bases lay between the germline ends. The CDR3 spans 13 residues. These sequences were also reported in another study, on human thymus T cells.

The sequence was collected from a boy less than two years old with a congenital heart defect. Sequenced sample: thymocytes. The gene calls are TRBV12-5 and TRBJ1-1; D uncertain. This chain's CDR3 is CASGLAENTEAFF. The DNA of the CDR3 is TGTGCTAGTGGTTTGGCAGAGAACACTGAAGCTTTCTTT.